The 2 T cell receptor beta chains below all came from one sample that was sequenced in a study of spatial heterogeneity in lung cancer (dated by TCRdb to the late 2010s). The method behind the library was 5' RACE. The sample was run on a NextSeq 500. The raw public reads went through TCRdb reprocessing: fastp at Q25, MiXCR clone calling, in-frame beta chains kept. Each CDR3 protein gets just one entry, which takes the most common genes and DNA from the rows behind it. A total of about 10,000 distinct CDR3 sequences appear in this sample, roughly 9.1% of them only once. The ten largest clonotypes hold 34% of the sample. The sample's time point, from its label and the paper: blood at routine non-recurrence follow-up after resection. This specimen consisted of PBMCs, obtained at follow-up. These receptors originate from a female donor with early-stage non-small cell lung cancer.

This clonotype came up many times. This chain links TRBV27 with TRBJ2-1; 12 nucleotides align to TRBD2. Germline V gives CDR1 MNHEY, CDR2 SMNVEV (reference sequence). CDR3 length: 15 residues. V dropped 5 bases and J dropped 6; count of bases not matched to a gene: 5. The CDR3, as DNA: TGTGCCAGCAGTCTAGCGGGGGGGGCCTCCAATGAGCAGTTCTTC. Translation: CASSLAGGASNEQFF.

A few counts support this clonotype. A clone one base away is much larger, so this may be a read error. The chain has TRBV4-1 and TRBJ1-6, with D possibly matching TRBD1 (6 bases). From germline, CDR1 is MGHRA and CDR2 YSYEKL. This CDR3 comprises 16 residues. CDR3 protein: CVSSQERGVGQSPLHF. For the CDR3, the DNA is TGCGTCAGCAGCCAAGAAAGGGGGGTTGGGCAATCACCCCTCCACTTT.